Listed here are 14 T cell receptor beta chains from one sample, sequenced in a study of blood T cell repertoires in COVID-19. The method was immunoSEQ multiplex PCR; TCRdb's version includes in-frame clones alone and lacks a portion of them. The data hold 60,000 to 80,000 clones, with 84% observed a single time. Sequenced: peripheral blood. Every receptor here comes from a man between 45 and 60 years old with active COVID-19.

The J gene is TRBJ1-5, the V gene TRBV30; D is unclear. Looked up from germline, CDR1 is GTSNPN and CDR2 is SVGIG (reference sequence). The CDR3 runs 14 residues. The V end lost 1 base, the J end lost 4 bases, and 11 bases lay between the germline ends. CDR3 nucleotide sequence: TGTGCCTGGAGTGGAGGGATCCCGAATCAGCCCCAGCATTTT. Its protein product is CAWSGGIPNQPQHF.

The chain couples TRBV19 to TRBJ1-5; TRBD1 might be the D (5 bases). Trimming pared 7 bases from V and 1 base from J, leaving 14 bases between. CDR1 and CDR2 (germline): LNHDA, SQIVND (reference sequence). The CDR3 length is 15 residues. Written as DNA, the CDR3 is TGTGCCAGTAATCCTCGGGGGGTAAGCAATCAGCCCCAGCATTTT. Amino acid sequence: CASNPRGVSNQPQHF.

The genes are TRBV2 and TRBJ2-6; D remains unclear. Per germline, CDR1 SNHLY and CDR2 FYNNEI. V was shortened by 7 bases and J by 0 bases, with 7 bases between the two germline ends. This CDR3 has 14 residues. As DNA, the CDR3 is TGTGCCAGCACTTCGAGCTCTGGGGCCAACGTCCTGACTTTC. Residues: CASTSSSGANVLTF.

V is TRBV5-1 and J is TRBJ2-3, with D maybe TRBD1 (6 bases). The germline V gene has CDR1 SGHRS and CDR2 YFSETQ. The length of the CDR3 is 15 residues. Trimming cost V 1 base and J 0 bases, with 9 bases left between them. CDR3 nucleotides: TGCGCCAGCAGCTTGAAAGGGGGTAGCACAGATACGCAGTATTTT. It codes for CASSLKGGSTDTQYF.

The V call is TRBV3-1 (or the pseudogene TRBV3-2), the J call TRBJ2-7; the D gene is possibly TRBD1 (6 bases). CDR3 size: 14 residues. Between the trimmed V and J ends, which lost 0 bases and 3 bases, there was a span of 9 bases. Germline lookup yields CDR1 LGHDT and CDR2 YNNKEL (reference sequence). CDR3: CASSQDQGFYEQYF. CDR3 nucleotides: TGTGCCAGCAGCCAAGACCAGGGGTTCTACGAGCAGTACTTC.

This chain joins TRBV7-2 and TRBJ2-7, with 7 bases identical to TRBD2. CDR1 and CDR2 from the germline V gene are SGHTA and FQGNSA. The CDR3 has 15 residues. The V gene end was trimmed by 0 bases and the J gene end by 2 bases; junction bases not matched to a gene: 4. CDR3 loop: CASSLARGVTYEQYF. The CDR3 DNA sequence: TGTGCCAGCAGCTTAGCCCGGGGGGTTACCTACGAGCAGTACTTC.

This chain connects TRBV7-2 to TRBJ2-1; 7 bases are a match to TRBD2. The V gene end was trimmed by 4 bases and the J gene end by 8 bases; junction bases not matched to a gene: 14. The germline CDR1 and CDR2 sequences are SGHTA and FQGNSA. This CDR3 comprises 16 residues. CDR3 DNA: TGTGCCAGCAGCTCCCTTGGGGGGGGGACCCTTCATGAGCAGTTCTTC. This encodes CASSSLGGGTLHEQFF.

The gene calls are TRBV6-2 or TRBV6-3 and TRBJ1-1; tentative D call: TRBD1 (5 bases). Trimming left V 4 bases short and J 0 bases short, with 12 bases between. The CDR3 length is 15 residues. The germline CDR1 and CDR2 sequences are MNHEY and SVGEGT. The CDR3 reads CASSFRVPLNTEAFF. The CDR3 nucleotides are TGTGCCAGCAGTTTCAGGGTTCCCCTGAACACTGAAGCTTTCTTT.

The CDR3 sequence is CASSPGLSYEQYF. In DNA form, the CDR3 reads TGTGCCAGCAGCCCGGGACTATCCTACGAGCAGTACTTC. The genes are TRBV9 and TRBJ2-7, with TRBD2 identical over 7 bases. CDR3 length: 13 amino acids. The ends lost 4 bases at V and 1 base at J; junction bases unmatched: 2. Germline-derived CDR1 and CDR2 are SGDLS and YYNGEE.

The chain combines TRBV14 with TRBJ2-1, with TRBD2 matching over 9 bases. J was trimmed by 7 bases and V by 0 bases; bases with no gene match: 13. The CDR3 is 18 amino acids. The germline V gene encodes CDR1 SGHDN and CDR2 FVKESK. CDR3 region: CASSQDLLGLAGWNEQFF. The CDR3, as DNA: TGTGCCAGCAGCCAAGATTTGTTGGGGCTAGCGGGGTGGAATGAGCAGTTCTTC.

The CDR3 region has the DNA TGTGCTAGTGCCTACGAAGTAGGGGATTTGTTTTTT. It is translated as CASAYEVGDLFF. V and J are TRBV12-5 and TRBJ1-4, with D possibly TRBD1 on 5 matching bases. Trimming took off 7 bases at V and 15 bases at J, with 18 bases between the two ends. Per the germline V gene, CDR1 is LGHNT and CDR2 is FRNRAP. The CDR3 length is 12 residues.

This clone was seen once. V usage is TRBV5-4 and J usage is TRBJ2-6, with 8 bases aligning to TRBD1. Trimming removed 4 bases from V and 0 bases from J; junction bases left unmatched: 6. The CDR3 has 17 residues. In germline, CDR1 is SGHNT, CDR2 YYREEE (reference sequence). CDR3 nucleotide sequence: TGTGCCAGCAGCAAGACAGGGGTGAGCTCTGGGGCCAACGTCCTGACTTTC. It is translated as CASSKTGVSSGANVLTF.

The J gene is TRBJ1-3, the V gene TRBV2; D may be TRBD1 (6 bases). The CDR3 consists of 14 residues. Trimming left V 6 bases short and J 2 bases short, with 11 bases between. Germline V gives CDR1 SNHLY, CDR2 FYNNEI. The CDR3 coding sequence is TGTGCCAGCAGGGGTACAGGGACTGGAAACACCATATATTTT. Its protein is CASRGTGTGNTIYF.

The chain joins TRBV12-1 to TRBJ1-6; TRBD1, the table's D call, lacks a check against the DNA. TRBV12-1 is reported as a pseudogene. The CDR3 runs 22 residues. DNA for the CDR3: TGTGCCAGCAGCTTTGCACCCCGTTGTGGGACAGGTCTTGCTTGGGCTAATTCACCCCTCCACTTT. This codes for CASSFAPRCGTGLAWANSPLHF.